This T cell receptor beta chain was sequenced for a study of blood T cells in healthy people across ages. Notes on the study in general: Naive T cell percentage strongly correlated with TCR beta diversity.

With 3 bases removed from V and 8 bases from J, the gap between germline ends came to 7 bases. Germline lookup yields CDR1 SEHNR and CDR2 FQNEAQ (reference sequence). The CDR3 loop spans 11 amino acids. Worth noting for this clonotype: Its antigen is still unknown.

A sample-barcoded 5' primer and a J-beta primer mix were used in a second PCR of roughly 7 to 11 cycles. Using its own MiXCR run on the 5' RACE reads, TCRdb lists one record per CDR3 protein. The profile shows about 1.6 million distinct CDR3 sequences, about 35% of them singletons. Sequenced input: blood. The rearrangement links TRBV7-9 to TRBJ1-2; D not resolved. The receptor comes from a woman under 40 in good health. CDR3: CASSFEGGYTF. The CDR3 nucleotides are TGTGCCAGCAGCTTCGAGGGAGGCTACACCTTC.